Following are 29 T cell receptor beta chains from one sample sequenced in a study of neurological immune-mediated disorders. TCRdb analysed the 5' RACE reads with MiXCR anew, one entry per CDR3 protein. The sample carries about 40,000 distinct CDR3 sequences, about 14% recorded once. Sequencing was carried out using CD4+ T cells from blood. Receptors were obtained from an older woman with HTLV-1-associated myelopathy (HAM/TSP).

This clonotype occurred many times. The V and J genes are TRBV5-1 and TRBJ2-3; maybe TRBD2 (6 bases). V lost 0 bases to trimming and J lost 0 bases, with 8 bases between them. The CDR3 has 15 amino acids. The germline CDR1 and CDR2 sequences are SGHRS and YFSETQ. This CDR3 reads CASSLDGTSTDTQYF. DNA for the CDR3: TGCGCCAGCAGCTTGGATGGGACTAGCACAGATACGCAGTATTTT.

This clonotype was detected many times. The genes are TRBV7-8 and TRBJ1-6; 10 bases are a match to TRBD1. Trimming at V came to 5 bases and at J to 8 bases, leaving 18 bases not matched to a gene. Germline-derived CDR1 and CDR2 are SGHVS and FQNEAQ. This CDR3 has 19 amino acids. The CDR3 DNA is TGTGCCAGCAGCCGCGGTTTGGGACAGGGGTTGTTTAGTTATTCACCCCTCCACTTT. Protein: CASSRGLGQGLFSYSPLHF.

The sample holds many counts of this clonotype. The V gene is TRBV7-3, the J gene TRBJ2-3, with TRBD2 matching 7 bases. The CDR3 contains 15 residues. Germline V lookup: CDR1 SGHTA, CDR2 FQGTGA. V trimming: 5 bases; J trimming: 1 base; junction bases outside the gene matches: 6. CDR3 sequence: CASSPGAGGTDTQYF. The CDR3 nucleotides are TGTGCCAGCAGCCCCGGGGCGGGGGGCACAGATACGCAGTATTTT. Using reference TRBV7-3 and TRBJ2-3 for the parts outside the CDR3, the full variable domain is GAGVSQTPSNKVTEKGKYVELRCDPISGHTALYWYRQSLGQGPEFLIYFQGTGAADDSGLPNDRFFAVRPEGSVSTLKIQRTERGDSAVYLCASSPGAGGTDTQYFGPGTRLTVL.

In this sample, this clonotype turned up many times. The CDR3 reads CASKGAGGPDTQYF. For the CDR3, the DNA is TGTGCCAGCAAGGGAGCGGGGGGCCCAGATACGCAGTATTTT. V gene TRBV12-3 or TRBV12-4 combines with J gene TRBJ2-3, with TRBD2 matching 9 bases. V lost 7 bases and J lost 4; bases outside the gene matches: 6. The CDR3 is 14 amino acids.

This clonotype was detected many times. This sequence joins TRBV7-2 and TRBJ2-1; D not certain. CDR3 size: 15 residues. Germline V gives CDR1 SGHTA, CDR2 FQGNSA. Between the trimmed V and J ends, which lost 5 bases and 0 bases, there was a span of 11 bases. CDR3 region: CASSPRHYSYNEQFF. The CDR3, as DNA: TGTGCCAGCAGCCCCAGACACTACTCCTACAATGAGCAGTTCTTC.

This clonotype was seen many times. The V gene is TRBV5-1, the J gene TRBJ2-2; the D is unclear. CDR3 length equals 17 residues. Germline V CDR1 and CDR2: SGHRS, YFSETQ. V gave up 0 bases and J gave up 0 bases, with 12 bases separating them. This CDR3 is CASSLERTVPNTGELFF. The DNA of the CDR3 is TGCGCCAGCAGCTTGGAACGAACAGTTCCGAACACCGGGGAGCTGTTTTTT.

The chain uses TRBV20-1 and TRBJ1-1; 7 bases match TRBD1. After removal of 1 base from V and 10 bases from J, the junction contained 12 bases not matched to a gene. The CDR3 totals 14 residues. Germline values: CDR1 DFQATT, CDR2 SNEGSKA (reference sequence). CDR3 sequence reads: CSARGLGQVGGAFF. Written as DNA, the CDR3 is TGCAGTGCTAGAGGCCTCGGACAGGTCGGTGGAGCTTTCTTT.

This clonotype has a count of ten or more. The CDR3 loop is CASSLFGEVTEAFF. The CDR3, as DNA: TGTGCCAGCAGCTTGTTCGGGGAGGTCACTGAAGCTTTCTTT. This chain links TRBV5-5 with TRBJ1-1; D is unclear. The V end lost 1 base, the J end lost 4 bases, and 11 bases lay between the germline ends. The CDR3 has 14 amino acids. The germline CDR1 and CDR2 sequences are SGHKS and YYEKEE (reference sequence).

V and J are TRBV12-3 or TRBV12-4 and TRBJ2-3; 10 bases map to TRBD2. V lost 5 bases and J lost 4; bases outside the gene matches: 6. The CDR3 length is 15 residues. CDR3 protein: CASSAQRGGSDTQYF. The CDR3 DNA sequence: TGTGCCAGCAGTGCCCAGCGGGGGGGCTCAGATACGCAGTATTTT.

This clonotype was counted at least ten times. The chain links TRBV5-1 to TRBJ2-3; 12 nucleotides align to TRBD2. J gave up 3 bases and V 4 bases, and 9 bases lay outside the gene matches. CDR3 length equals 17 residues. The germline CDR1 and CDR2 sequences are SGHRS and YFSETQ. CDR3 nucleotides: TGCGCCAGCAGCGCTCAGACTAGCGGGGGTACTACAGATACGCAGTATTTT. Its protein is CASSAQTSGGTTDTQYF.

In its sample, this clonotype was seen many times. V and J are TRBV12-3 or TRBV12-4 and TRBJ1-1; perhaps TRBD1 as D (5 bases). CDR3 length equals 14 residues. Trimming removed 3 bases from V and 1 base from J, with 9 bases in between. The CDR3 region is CASSFIGQNTEAFF. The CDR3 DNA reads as TGTGCCAGCAGTTTTATAGGACAGAACACTGAAGCTTTCTTT.

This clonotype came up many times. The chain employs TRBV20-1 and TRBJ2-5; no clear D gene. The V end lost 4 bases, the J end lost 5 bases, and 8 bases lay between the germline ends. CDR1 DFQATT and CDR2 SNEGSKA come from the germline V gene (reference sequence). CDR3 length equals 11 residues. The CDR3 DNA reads TGCAGTGCTACTGAAGCGGAGACCCAGTACTTC. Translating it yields CSATEAETQYF.

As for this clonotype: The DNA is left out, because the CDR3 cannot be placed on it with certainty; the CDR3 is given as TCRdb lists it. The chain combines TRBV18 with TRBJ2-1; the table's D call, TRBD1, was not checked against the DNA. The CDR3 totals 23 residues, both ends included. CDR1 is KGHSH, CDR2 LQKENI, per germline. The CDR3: CASSVTGVFDHEQYFGGGNEQFF.

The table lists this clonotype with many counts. The CDR3 bases are TGCAGTGCTAGAGATGGAACATCCAAGAACACTGAAGCTTTCTTT. Protein product: CSARDGTSKNTEAFF. V gene TRBV20-1 combines with J gene TRBJ1-1; D remains unclear. The CDR3 length is 15 residues. Germline V gene lookup returns CDR1 DFQATT and CDR2 SNEGSKA (reference sequence). The germline V and J ends were trimmed by 0 bases and 1 base, with 12 bases remaining between them.

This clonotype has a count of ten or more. The CDR3 nucleotides read TGCAGCGTACGTGGGTGGGAGAACTATGGCTACACCTTC. It encodes CSVRGWENYGYTF. The rearrangement links TRBV29-1 to TRBJ1-2, with D unresolved. The CDR3 loop spans 13 amino acids. CDR1 is SQVTM and CDR2 is ANQGSEA in the germline V gene. Trimming left V 6 bases short and J 2 bases short, with 13 bases between.

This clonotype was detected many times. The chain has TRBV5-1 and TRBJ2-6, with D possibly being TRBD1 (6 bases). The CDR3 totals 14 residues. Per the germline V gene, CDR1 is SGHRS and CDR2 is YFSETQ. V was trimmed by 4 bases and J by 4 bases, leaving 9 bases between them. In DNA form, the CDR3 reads TGCGCCAGCAGCCAGGGGACAGGGGCCAACGTCCTGACTTTC. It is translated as CASSQGTGANVLTF. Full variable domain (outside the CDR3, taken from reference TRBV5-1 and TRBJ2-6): KAGVTQTPRYLIKTRGQQVTLSCSPISGHRSVSWYQQTPGQGLQFLFEYFSETQRNKGNFPGRFSGRQFSNSRSEMNVSTLELGDSALYLCASSQGTGANVLTFGAGSRLTVL.

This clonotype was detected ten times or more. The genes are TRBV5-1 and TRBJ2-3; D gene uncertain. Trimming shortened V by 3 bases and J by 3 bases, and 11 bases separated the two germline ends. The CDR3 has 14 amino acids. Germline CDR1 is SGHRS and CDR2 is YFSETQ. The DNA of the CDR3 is TGCGCCAGCAGCTCTACCCCGGCGACAGATACGCAGTATTTT. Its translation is CASSSTPATDTQYF.

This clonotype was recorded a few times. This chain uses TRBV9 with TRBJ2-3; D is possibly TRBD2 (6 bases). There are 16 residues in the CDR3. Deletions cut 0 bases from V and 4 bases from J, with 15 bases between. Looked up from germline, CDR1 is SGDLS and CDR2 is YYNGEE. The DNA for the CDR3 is TGTGCCAGCAGCGTAGATTCCCGGGGGTTCGCAGATACGCAGTATTTT. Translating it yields CASSVDSRGFADTQYF.

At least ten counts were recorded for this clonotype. The CDR3 is CASSRTGNTEAFF. The CDR3, as DNA: TGTGCCAGCAGCCGGACAGGGAACACTGAAGCTTTCTTT. V gene TRBV7-9 combines with J gene TRBJ1-1; the match to TRBD1 covers 7 bases. Germline values: CDR1 SEHNR, CDR2 FQNEAQ (reference sequence). The CDR3 totals 13 residues. V shed 5 bases, J shed 1 base, and the junction held 1 base outside the gene matches.

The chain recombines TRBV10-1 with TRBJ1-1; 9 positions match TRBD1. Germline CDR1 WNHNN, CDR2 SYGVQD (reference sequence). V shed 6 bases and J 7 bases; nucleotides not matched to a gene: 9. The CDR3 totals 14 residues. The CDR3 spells CASRMTGGGGEAFF. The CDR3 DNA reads TGCGCCAGCAGGATGACAGGGGGAGGTGGTGAAGCTTTCTTT.

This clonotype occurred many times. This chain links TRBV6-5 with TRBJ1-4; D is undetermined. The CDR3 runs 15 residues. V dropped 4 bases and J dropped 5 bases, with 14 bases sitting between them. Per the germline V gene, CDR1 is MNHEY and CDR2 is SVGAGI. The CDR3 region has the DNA TGTGCCAGCAGTTCAAAAGACGGACGGAATGAAAAACTGTTTTTT. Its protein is CASSSKDGRNEKLFF.

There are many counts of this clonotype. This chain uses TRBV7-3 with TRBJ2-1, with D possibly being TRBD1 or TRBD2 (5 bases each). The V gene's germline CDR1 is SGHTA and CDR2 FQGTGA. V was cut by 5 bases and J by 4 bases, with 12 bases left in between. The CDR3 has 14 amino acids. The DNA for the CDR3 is TGTGCCAGCAGCAAAGGGGACCGTTACAATGAGCAGTTCTTC. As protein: CASSKGDRYNEQFF.

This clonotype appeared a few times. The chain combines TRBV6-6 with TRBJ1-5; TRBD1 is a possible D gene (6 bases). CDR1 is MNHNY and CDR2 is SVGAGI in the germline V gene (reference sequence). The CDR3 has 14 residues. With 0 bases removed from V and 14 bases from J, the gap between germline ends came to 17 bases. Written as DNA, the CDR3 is TGTGCCAGCAGTTACTCCGGGGGGGCTCAGCACAAGCATTTT. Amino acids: CASSYSGGAQHKHF.

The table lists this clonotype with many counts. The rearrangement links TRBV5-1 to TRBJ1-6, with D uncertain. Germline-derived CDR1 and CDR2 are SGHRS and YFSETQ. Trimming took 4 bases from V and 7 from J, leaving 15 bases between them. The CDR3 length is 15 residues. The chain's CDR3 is CASSPRANENSPLHF. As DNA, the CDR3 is TGCGCCAGCAGCCCCCGGGCAAACGAAAATTCACCCCTCCACTTT.

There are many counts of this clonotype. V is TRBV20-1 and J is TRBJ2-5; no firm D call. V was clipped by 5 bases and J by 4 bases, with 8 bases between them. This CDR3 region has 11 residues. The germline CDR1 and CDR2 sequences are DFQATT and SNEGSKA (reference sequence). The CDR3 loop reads CSAVTLETQYF. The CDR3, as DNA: TGCAGTGCTGTGACGCTAGAGACCCAGTACTTC.

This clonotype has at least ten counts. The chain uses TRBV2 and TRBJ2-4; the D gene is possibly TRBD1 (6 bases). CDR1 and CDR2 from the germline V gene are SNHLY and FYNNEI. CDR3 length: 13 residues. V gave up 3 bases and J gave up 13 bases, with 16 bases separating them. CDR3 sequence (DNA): TGTGCCAGCAGTGACATCAGGGGCGCGGCCCAGTACTTC. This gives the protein CASSDIRGAAQYF.

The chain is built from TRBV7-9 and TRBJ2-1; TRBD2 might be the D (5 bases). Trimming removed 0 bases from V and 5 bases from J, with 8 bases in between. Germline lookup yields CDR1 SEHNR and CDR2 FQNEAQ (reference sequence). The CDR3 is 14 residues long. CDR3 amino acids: CASSLAGDHNEQFF. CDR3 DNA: TGTGCCAGCAGCTTAGCGGGAGATCACAATGAGCAGTTCTTC.

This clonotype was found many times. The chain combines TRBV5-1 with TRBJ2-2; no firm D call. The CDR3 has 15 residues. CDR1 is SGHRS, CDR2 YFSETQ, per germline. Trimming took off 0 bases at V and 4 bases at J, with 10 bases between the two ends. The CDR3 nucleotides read TGCGCCAGCAGCTTGGACACCCCGGGCACCGGGGAGCTGTTTTTT. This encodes CASSLDTPGTGELFF.

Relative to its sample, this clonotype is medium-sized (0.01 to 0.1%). Here the CDR3 reads CSARDRGVSSPLHF. The CDR3, as DNA: TGCAGTGCTAGAGATCGCGGGGTATCCTCACCCCTCCACTTT. The chain employs TRBV20-1 and TRBJ1-6; D is ambiguous. Trimming stripped 0 bases from V and 10 bases from J, with 13 bases between. The CDR3 has 14 residues. The germline V gene has CDR1 DFQATT and CDR2 SNEGSKA (reference sequence).